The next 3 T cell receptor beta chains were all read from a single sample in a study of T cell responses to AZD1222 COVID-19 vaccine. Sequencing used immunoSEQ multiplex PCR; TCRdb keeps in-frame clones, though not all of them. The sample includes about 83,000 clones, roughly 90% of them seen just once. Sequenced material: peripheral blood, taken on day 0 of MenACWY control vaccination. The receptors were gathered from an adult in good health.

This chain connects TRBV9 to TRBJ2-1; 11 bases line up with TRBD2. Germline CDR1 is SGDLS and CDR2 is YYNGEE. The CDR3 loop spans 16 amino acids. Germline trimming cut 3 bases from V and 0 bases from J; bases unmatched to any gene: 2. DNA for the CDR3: TGTGCCAGCAGCGACACTAGCGGGAGCTCCTACAATGAGCAGTTCTTC. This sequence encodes CASSDTSGSSYNEQFF.

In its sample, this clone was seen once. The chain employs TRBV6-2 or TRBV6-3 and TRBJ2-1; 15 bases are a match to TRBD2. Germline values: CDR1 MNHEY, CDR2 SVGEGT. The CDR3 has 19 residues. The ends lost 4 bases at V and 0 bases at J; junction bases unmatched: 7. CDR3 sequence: CASSSLGTSGRSSYNEQFF. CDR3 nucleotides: TGTGCCAGCAGTTCCCTTGGGACTAGCGGGAGGAGCTCCTACAATGAGCAGTTCTTC.

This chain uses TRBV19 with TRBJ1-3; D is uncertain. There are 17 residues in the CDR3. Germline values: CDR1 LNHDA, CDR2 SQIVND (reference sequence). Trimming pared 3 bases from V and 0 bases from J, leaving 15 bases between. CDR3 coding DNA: TGTGCCAGTAGTATTTTCCCGGGATCACTCTCTGGAAACACCATATATTTT. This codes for CASSIFPGSLSGNTIYF.